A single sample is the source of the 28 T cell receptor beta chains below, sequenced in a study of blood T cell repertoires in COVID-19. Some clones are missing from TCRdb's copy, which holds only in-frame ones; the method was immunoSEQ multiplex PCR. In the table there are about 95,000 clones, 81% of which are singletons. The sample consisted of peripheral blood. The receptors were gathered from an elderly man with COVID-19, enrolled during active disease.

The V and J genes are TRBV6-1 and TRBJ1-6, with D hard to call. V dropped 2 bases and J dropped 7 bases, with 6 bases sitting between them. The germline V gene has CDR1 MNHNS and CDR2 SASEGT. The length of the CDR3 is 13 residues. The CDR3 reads CASSENLNSPLHF. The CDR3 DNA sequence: TGTGCCAGCAGTGAAAACCTAAATTCACCCCTCCACTTT.

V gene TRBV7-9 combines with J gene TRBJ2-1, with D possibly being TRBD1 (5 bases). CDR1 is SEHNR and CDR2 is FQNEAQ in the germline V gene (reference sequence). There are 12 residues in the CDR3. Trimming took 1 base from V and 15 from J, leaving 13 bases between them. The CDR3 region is CASSLGRTPRFF. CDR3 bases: TGTGCCAGCAGCTTAGGCCGGACACCGCGGTTCTTC.

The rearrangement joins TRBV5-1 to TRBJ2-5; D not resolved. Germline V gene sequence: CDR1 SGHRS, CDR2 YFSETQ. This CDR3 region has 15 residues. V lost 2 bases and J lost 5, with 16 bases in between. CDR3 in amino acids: CASSLGRVAGETQYF. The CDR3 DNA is TGCGCCAGCAGCTTAGGTAGAGTAGCCGGGGAGACCCAGTACTTC.

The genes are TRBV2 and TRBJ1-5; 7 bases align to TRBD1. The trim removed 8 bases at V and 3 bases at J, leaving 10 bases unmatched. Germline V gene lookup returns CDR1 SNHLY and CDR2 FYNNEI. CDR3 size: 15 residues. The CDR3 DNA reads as TGTGCCAGCCAGACAGGGACCACAACCAATCAGCCCCAGCATTTT. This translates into CASQTGTTTNQPQHF.

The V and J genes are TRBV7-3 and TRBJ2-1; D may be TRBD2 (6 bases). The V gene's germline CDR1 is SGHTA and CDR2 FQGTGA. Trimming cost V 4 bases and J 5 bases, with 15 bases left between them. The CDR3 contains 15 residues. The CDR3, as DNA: TGTGCCAGCAGCTGGGGGACTGGTCCCAACAATGAGCAGTTCTTC. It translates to CASSWGTGPNNEQFF.

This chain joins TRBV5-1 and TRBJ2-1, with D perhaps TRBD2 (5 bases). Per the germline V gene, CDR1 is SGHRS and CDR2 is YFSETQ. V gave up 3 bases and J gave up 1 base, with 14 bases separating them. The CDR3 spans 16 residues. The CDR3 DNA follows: TGCGCCAGCAGCTCGGATCTAGGGAGTTCCTACAATGAGCAGTTCTTC. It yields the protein CASSSDLGSSYNEQFF.

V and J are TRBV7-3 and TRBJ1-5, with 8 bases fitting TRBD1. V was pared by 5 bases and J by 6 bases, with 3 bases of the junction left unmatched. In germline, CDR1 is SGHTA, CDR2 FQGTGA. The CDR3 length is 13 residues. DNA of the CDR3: TGTGCCAGCAGCCCTGACAGGGGTCAGCCCCAGCATTTT. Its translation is CASSPDRGQPQHF.

CDR3 in amino acids: CASSPGRNTEAFF. In DNA form, the CDR3 reads TGTGCCAGCAGCCCGGGGAGGAACACTGAAGCTTTCTTT. The chain uses TRBV6-5 and TRBJ1-1; no definite D call. This CDR3 is built from 13 residues. The V and J ends lost 6 bases and 1 base respectively, with 9 bases between them. The germline CDR1 and CDR2 sequences are MNHEY and SVGAGI.

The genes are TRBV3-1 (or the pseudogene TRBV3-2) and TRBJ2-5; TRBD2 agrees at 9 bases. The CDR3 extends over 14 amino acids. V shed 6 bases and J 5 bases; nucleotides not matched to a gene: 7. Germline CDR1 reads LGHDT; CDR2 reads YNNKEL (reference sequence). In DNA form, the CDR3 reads TGTGCCAGCAGGGGTAGCGGGGGTCAGGAGACCCAGTACTTC. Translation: CASRGSGGQETQYF.

For the CDR3, the DNA is TGTGCCAGCAGCGTGGGACAGGGCCCTCGCGAGCAGTACTTC. The encoded protein is CASSVGQGPREQYF. V gene TRBV9 combines with J gene TRBJ2-7, with TRBD1 identical over 9 bases. The V gene end was trimmed by 2 bases and the J gene end by 6 bases; junction bases not matched to a gene: 6. Germline V CDR1 and CDR2: SGDLS, YYNGEE. CDR3 length: 14 amino acids.

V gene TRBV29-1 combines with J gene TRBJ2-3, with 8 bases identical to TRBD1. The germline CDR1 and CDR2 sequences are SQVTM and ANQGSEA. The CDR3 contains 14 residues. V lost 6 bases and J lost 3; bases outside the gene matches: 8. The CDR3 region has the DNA TGCAGCGTCACCCCGGGACAGGCTACAGATACGCAGTATTTT. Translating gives CSVTPGQATDTQYF.

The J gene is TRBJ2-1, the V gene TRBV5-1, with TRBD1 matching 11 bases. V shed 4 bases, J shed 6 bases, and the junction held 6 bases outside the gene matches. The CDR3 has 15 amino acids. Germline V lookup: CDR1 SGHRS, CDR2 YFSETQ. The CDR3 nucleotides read TGCGCCAGCAGCGGAGGGACAGGGGGTCTCAATGAGCAGTTCTTC. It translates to CASSGGTGGLNEQFF. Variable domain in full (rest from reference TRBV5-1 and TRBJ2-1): KAGVTQTPRYLIKTRGQQVTLSCSPISGHRSVSWYQQTPGQGLQFLFEYFSETQRNKGNFPGRFSGRQFSNSRSEMNVSTLELGDSALYLCASSGGTGGLNEQFFGPGTRLTVL.

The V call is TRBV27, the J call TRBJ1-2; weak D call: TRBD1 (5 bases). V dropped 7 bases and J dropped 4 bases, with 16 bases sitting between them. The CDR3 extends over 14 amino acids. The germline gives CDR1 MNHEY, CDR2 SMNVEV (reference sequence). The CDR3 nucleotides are TGTGCCAGCACCAGAAACCGGGACTCCTATGGCTACACCTTC. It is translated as CASTRNRDSYGYTF.

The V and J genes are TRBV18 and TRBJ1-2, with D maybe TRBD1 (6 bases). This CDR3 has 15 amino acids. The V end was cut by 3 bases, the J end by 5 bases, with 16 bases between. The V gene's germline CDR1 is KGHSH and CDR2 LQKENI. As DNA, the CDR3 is TGTGCCAGCTCACCCCTGGCACAGGGTATTTATGGCTACACCTTC. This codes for CASSPLAQGIYGYTF.

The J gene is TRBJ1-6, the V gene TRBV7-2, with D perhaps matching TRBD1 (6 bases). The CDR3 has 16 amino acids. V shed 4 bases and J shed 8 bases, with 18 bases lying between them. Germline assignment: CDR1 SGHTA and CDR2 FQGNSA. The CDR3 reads CASSSQFQGRHSPLHF. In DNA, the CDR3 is TGTGCCAGCAGCTCACAATTCCAGGGGAGACATTCACCCCTCCACTTT.

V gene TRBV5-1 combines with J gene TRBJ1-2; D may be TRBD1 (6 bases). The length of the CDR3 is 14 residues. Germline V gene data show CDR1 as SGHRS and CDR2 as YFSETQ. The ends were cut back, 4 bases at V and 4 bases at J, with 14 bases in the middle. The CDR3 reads CASSPPGDAYGYTF. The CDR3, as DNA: TGCGCCAGCAGCCCCCCAGGGGACGCCTATGGCTACACCTTC.

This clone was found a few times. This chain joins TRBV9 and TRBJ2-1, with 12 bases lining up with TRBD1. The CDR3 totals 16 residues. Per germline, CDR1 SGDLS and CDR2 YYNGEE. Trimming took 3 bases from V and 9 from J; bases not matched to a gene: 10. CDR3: CASSASLGTGGGEQFF. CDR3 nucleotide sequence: TGTGCCAGCAGCGCCTCTCTCGGGACAGGGGGCGGTGAGCAGTTCTTC.

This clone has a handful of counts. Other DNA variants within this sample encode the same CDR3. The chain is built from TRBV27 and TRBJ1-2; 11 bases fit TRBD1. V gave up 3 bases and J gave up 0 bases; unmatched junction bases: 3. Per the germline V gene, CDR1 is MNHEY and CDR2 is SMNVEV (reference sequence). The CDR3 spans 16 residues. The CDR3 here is CASSLGTGGANYGYTF. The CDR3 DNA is TGTGCCAGCAGTTTGGGGACAGGGGGAGCTAACTATGGCTACACCTTC.

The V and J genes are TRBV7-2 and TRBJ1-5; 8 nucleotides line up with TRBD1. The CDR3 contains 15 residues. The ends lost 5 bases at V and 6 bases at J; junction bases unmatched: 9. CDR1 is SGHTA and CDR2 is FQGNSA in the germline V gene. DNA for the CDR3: TGTGCCAGCAGCGCGACAGGGGCATCTCTTCAGCCCCAGCATTTT. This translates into CASSATGASLQPQHF.

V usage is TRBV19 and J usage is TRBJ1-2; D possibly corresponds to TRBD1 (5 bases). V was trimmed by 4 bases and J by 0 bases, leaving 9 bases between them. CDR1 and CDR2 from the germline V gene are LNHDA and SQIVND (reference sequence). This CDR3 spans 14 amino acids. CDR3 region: CASSKGKTNYGYTF. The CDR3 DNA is TGTGCCAGTAGTAAGGGGAAAACTAACTATGGCTACACCTTC.

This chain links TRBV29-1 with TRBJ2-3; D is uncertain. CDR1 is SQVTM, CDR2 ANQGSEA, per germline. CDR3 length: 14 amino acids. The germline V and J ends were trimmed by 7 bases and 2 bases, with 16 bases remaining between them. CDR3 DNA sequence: TGCAGCGCCCGTCCCAGACTCACCACAGATACGCAGTATTTT. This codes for CSARPRLTTDTQYF.

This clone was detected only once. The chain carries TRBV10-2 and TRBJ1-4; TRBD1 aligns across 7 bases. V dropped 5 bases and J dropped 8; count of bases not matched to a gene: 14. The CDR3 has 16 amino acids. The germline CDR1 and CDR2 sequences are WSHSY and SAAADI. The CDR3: CASSSRERQGTEKLFF. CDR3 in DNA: TGCGCCAGCAGTAGCCGGGAGAGACAGGGCACAGAAAAACTGTTTTTT.

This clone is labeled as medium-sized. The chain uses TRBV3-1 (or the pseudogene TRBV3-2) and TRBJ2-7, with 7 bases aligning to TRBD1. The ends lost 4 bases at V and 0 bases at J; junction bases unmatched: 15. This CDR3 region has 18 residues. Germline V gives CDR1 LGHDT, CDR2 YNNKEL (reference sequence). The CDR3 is CASSPRTGGLLSSYEQYF. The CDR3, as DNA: TGTGCCAGCAGCCCCCGGACAGGCGGGTTACTAAGCTCCTACGAGCAGTACTTC.

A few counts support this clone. CDR3 loop: CASSRGTVYGYTF. CDR3 DNA sequence: TGTGCCAGCAGTAGGGGGACAGTCTATGGCTACACCTTC. J is TRBJ1-2 and V is TRBV6-6, with 7 bases that match TRBD1. The V gene end was trimmed by 5 bases and the J gene end by 4 bases; junction bases not matched to a gene: 4. Germline lookup yields CDR1 MNHNY and CDR2 SVGAGI (reference sequence). The CDR3 runs 13 residues.

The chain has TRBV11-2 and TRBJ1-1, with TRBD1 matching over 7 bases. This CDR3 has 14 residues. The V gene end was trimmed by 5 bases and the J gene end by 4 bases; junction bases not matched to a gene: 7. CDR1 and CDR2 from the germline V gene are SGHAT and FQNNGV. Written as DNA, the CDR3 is TGTGCCAGCAGCCGAACAGGGGTTGTCACTGAAGCTTTCTTT. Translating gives CASSRTGVVTEAFF.

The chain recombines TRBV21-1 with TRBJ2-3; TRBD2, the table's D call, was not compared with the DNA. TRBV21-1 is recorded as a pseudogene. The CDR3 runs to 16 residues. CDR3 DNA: TGTGCCAGCGAGACTCGACTAGCAGATAGCACAGATACGCAGTATTTT. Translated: CASETRLADSTDTQYF.

The CDR3 DNA reads TGTGCCAGCAGTATGACCTCCGGGACAGTGCCCGGGGAGCTGTTTTTT. It translates to CASSMTSGTVPGELFF. The gene calls are TRBV9 and TRBJ2-2, with 7 positions matching TRBD1. V dropped 5 bases and J dropped 6; count of bases not matched to a gene: 13. The CDR3 consists of 16 residues. The germline V gene has CDR1 SGDLS and CDR2 YYNGEE. Together with reference TRBV9 and TRBJ2-2, the CDR3 gives the full variable domain: DSGVTQTPKHLITATGQRVTLRCSPRSGDLSVYWYQQSLDQGLQFLIQYYNGEERAKGNILERFSAQQFPDLHSELNLSSLELGDSALYFCASSMTSGTVPGELFFGEGSRLTVL.

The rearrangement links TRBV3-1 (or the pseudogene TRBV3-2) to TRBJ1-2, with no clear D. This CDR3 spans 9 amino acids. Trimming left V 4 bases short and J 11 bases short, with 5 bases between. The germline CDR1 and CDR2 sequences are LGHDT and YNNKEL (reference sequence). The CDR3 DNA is TGTGCCAGCAGCCTCCCGTACACCTTC. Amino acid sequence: CASSLPYTF.